These 8 T cell receptor beta chains were all obtained from the same sample, sequenced in a study of post-analysis software for immune sequencing data. Which antigens these TCRs recognize remains unknown. Unique molecular identifiers tagged the TCR beta cDNA libraries. A single record per CDR3 protein comes from TCRdb applying MiXCR to the PCR reads. The data show fewer than 550,000 distinct CDR3 sequences, 34% seen once. Findings and caveats of the study: Controls showed lower frequencies than patients for five TRBV segments, and TRBV5-6, TRBV5-1 and TRBV20-1 were among these.

The source material was blood. These TCRs come from a girl aged 2-17 years with multiple sclerosis.

This clonotype was found once. Its ends do not fully match the called genes, so a read error is possible. The CDR3 is CVSSLTDTQYF. CDR3 coding DNA: TGTGTCAGCAGCCTTACAGATACGCAGTATTTT. This chain connects TRBV5-6 to TRBJ2-3; D is unresolved. CDR1 is SGHDT and CDR2 is YYEEEE in the germline V gene. This CDR3 is built from 11 residues.

This clonotype was recorded a few times. The chain uses TRBV20-1 and TRBJ2-3; 9 positions agree with TRBD2. Germline values: CDR1 DFQATT, CDR2 SNEGSKA (reference sequence). V lost 0 bases and J lost 6; bases outside the gene matches: 10. The CDR3 spans 16 residues. CDR3 sequence (DNA): TGCAGTGCTAGAGAAATTAGCGGGGGATCGGGGGATACGCAGTATTTT. Translation gives CSAREISGGSGDTQYF.

The chain uses TRBV7-8 and TRBJ1-5, with 8 positions matching TRBD1. The CDR3 runs to 17 residues. The V gene's germline CDR1 is SGHVS and CDR2 FQNEAQ. Trimming removed 5 bases from V and 0 bases from J; junction bases left unmatched: 9. The CDR3 region has the DNA TGTGCCAGCAGCACTGGACAGGGATTTATTAGCAATCAGCCCCAGCATTTT. It yields the protein CASSTGQGFISNQPQHF.

The chain recombines TRBV5-1 with TRBJ2-7; 10 nucleotides align to TRBD2. Germline CDR1 and CDR2: SGHRS and YFSETQ. The CDR3 contains 16 residues. J lost 7 bases, V lost 4 bases, and 14 bases had no gene match. For the CDR3, the DNA is TGCGCCAGCAGCCCCCTTAGCGGGGGGAGCTACAATGAGCAGTACTTC. This codes for CASSPLSGGSYNEQYF.

This clonotype was picked up a small number of times. This rearrangement joins TRBV20-1 to TRBJ2-5, with 10 bases matching TRBD2. Germline trimming cut 0 bases from V and 4 bases from J; bases unmatched to any gene: 2. From germline, CDR1 is DFQATT and CDR2 SNEGSKA (reference sequence). The CDR3 has 14 amino acids. CDR3 in DNA: TGCAGTGCTAGAGAAACTAGCGGGGTAGAGACCCAGTACTTC. Translating it yields CSARETSGVETQYF.

The genes are TRBV10-2 and TRBJ2-3, with D possibly being TRBD2 (5 bases). Germline V CDR1 and CDR2: WSHSY, SAAADI. The CDR3 has 16 residues. V shed 5 bases and J shed 0 bases, with 15 bases lying between them. The CDR3 DNA reads TGCGCCAGCAGTAAGAATACGGGGTCTAGCACAGATACGCAGTATTTT. As protein: CASSKNTGSSTDTQYF.

The chain employs TRBV20-1 and TRBJ2-2; 8 bases are a match to TRBD2. Germline assignment: CDR1 DFQATT and CDR2 SNEGSKA (reference sequence). The length of the CDR3 is 15 residues. Trimming at V came to 6 bases and at J to 0 bases, leaving 6 bases not matched to a gene. The CDR3 DNA reads TGCAGTGCAACACTAGCGGAGGCGAACACCGGGGAGCTGTTTTTT. Translated: CSATLAEANTGELFF.

The chain links TRBV20-1 to TRBJ2-3, with 8 bases that match TRBD2. This CDR3 is built from 15 residues. From germline, CDR1 is DFQATT and CDR2 SNEGSKA (reference sequence). The trim removed 5 bases at V and 2 bases at J, leaving 9 bases unmatched. The CDR3 reads CSAPLGAGDTDTQYF. Written as DNA, the CDR3 is TGCAGTGCTCCTCTGGGAGCGGGGGACACAGATACGCAGTATTTT.